The T cell receptor beta chain under discussion was sequenced for a study of cytomegalovirus exposure and HLA in healthy donors. Regarding the study as a whole: TCR beta sequences reportedly predicted most subjects' HLA-A and HLA-B alleles accurately.

Looked up from germline, CDR1 is MGHRA and CDR2 is YSYEKL. The CDR3 contains 15 residues. The junction had 3 bases not matched to a gene; V was cut back by 1 base and J by 0 bases. Regarding this clone: Antigen unknown.

A multiplex PCR was run with 60 Vbeta primers and 13 Jbeta primers. Only in-frame clones appear in the TCRdb table, and some are missing; sequencing was by immunoSEQ multiplex PCR. This table holds under 150,000 clones, approximately 80% found once. Input material: PBMCs. V gene TRBV4-1 combines with J gene TRBJ2-7, with 7 positions matching TRBD2. This receptor was identified in a male donor in good health and CMV-seronegative. CDR3 DNA sequence: TGCGCCAGCAGCCAAGGGGGGGGGATCTCCTACGAGCAGTACTTC. This translates into CASSQGGGISYEQYF.